The 21 T cell receptor beta chains below all came from one sample that was sequenced in a study of cytomegalovirus exposure and HLA in healthy donors. The PCR contained 60 Vbeta and 13 Jbeta primers. TCRdb's table, derived via immunoSEQ multiplex PCR, lists solely in-frame clones and lacks some. The sample table includes under 130,000 clones. The source material was PBMCs. Source of these receptors: a man between 40 and 49 years old in good health and CMV-seronegative.

V gene TRBV27 combines with J gene TRBJ2-3, with 11 bases matching TRBD2. This CDR3 is 17 amino acids long. V was pared by 5 bases and J by 4 bases, with 11 bases of the junction left unmatched. The V gene's germline CDR1 is MNHEY and CDR2 SMNVEV (reference sequence). The CDR3, as DNA: TGTGCCAGCAGTCGATCGTCTAGCGGGAGGAGCCCAGATACGCAGTATTTT. This codes for CASSRSSSGRSPDTQYF.

In the case of this clone: Other DNA sequences from this sample encode an identical CDR3 as well. The gene calls are TRBV30 and TRBJ1-1; no firm D call. V lost 0 bases to trimming and J lost 4 bases, with 9 bases between them. CDR1 GTSNPN and CDR2 SVGIG come from the germline V gene (reference sequence). CDR3 length equals 13 residues. CDR3 nucleotides: TGTGCCTGGAGTGTACTTTCAAGCACTGAAGCTTTCTTT. Amino acid sequence: CAWSVLSSTEAFF.

J is TRBJ2-7 and V is TRBV6-5; 7 bases fit TRBD2. The CDR3 covers 11 residues. The V segment lost 8 bases and the J segment 6 bases; nucleotides outside the gene matches: 4. The germline CDR1 and CDR2 sequences are MNHEY and SVGAGI. The CDR3 DNA sequence: TGTGCCAGCGGGAGGGGTGGCGAGCAGTACTTC. Translating gives CASGRGGEQYF.

J is TRBJ1-2 and V is TRBV18, with 8 bases matching TRBD1. Trimming removed 5 bases from V and 6 bases from J; junction bases left unmatched: 5. Germline V gene data show CDR1 as KGHSH and CDR2 as LQKENI. This CDR3 has 13 residues. The CDR3 DNA reads TGTGCCAGCTCAACAACGACAGGGGATGGCTACACCTTC. Its translation is CASSTTTGDGYTF.

The genes are TRBV20-1 and TRBJ1-1; perhaps TRBD1 as D (6 bases). V lost 6 bases and J lost 7, with 9 bases in between. CDR1 is DFQATT and CDR2 is SNEGSKA in the germline V gene (reference sequence). The CDR3 extends over 10 amino acids. CDR3 in amino acids: CSAKTGEAFF. CDR3 coding DNA: TGCAGTGCGAAGACAGGTGAAGCTTTCTTT.

The J gene is TRBJ2-4, the V gene TRBV10-3, with unresolved D. V was cut by 3 bases and J by 3 bases, with 6 bases left in between. This CDR3 contains 13 residues. Germline-derived CDR1 and CDR2 are ENHRY and SYGVKD. The CDR3 bases are TGTGCCATCAGTGACGAGGTCAAAAACATTCAGTACTTC. Encoded protein: CAISDEVKNIQYF.

The chain recombines TRBV25-1 with TRBJ2-1; the D is unclear. The CDR3 consists of 15 residues. V dropped 1 base and J dropped 4 bases, with 11 bases sitting between them. Per germline, CDR1 MGHDK and CDR2 SYGVNS. The CDR3 is CASSELVGRYNEQFF. CDR3 sequence (DNA): TGTGCCAGCAGTGAATTGGTGGGCCGATACAATGAGCAGTTCTTC.

This chain joins TRBV7-9 and TRBJ2-1, with 9 bases lining up with TRBD2. With V trimmed by 5 bases and J by 9 bases, 14 bases remained unmatched. Per the germline V gene, CDR1 is SEHNR and CDR2 is FQNEAQ (reference sequence). The CDR3 consists of 16 residues. The CDR3 nucleotides are TGTGCCAGCAGCCTATTTCGGACTAGCGTAAGAGGTGAGCAGTTCTTC. Translation gives CASSLFRTSVRGEQFF.

The chain joins TRBV19 to TRBJ2-3; 9 bases agree with TRBD2. Germline V CDR1 and CDR2: LNHDA, SQIVND (reference sequence). Unmatched junction bases numbered 5, after V lost 5 bases and J lost 2 bases. The CDR3 extends over 15 amino acids. CDR3 loop: CASSRTSEPTDTQYF. In DNA form, the CDR3 reads TGTGCCAGTAGTCGGACTAGCGAACCCACAGATACGCAGTATTTT.

The chain is built from TRBV6-5 and TRBJ1-2; 7 nucleotides line up with TRBD1. With 5 bases clipped from V and 4 bases from J, the junction kept 4 bases outside the gene matches. The V gene's germline CDR1 is MNHEY and CDR2 SVGAGI. CDR3 length equals 13 residues. CDR3 in amino acids: CASSGQAPYGYTF. In nucleotides, the CDR3 is TGTGCCAGCAGTGGACAGGCCCCCTATGGCTACACCTTC.

The V gene is TRBV30, the J gene TRBJ1-5; weak D call: TRBD1 (6 bases). The CDR3 has 15 amino acids. Deletions cut 7 bases from V and 6 bases from J, with 22 bases between. Germline values: CDR1 GTSNPN, CDR2 SVGIG (reference sequence). The CDR3 DNA reads TGTGCCTTCACGGACCGGGGGGCGAGTTTTCAGCCCCAGCATTTT. Protein product: CAFTDRGASFQPQHF.

The rearrangement uses TRBV5-6 and TRBJ2-3; possible D gene TRBD2, 5 bases. The CDR3 runs to 14 residues. The V gene lost 3 bases and the J gene lost 5 bases, with 13 bases spanning the gap. CDR1 is SGHDT and CDR2 is YYEEEE in the germline V gene. The CDR3 DNA is TGTGCCAGCAGCTCGGCGGGCGCGGGAGATACGCAGTATTTT. This sequence encodes CASSSAGAGDTQYF.

This sequence joins TRBV6-6 and TRBJ1-2; 9 bases match TRBD1. V trimming: 2 bases; J trimming: 8 bases; junction bases outside the gene matches: 9. There are 15 residues in the CDR3. The germline gives CDR1 MNHNY, CDR2 SVGAGI (reference sequence). The CDR3 is CASSYLLGQGEGYTF. For the CDR3, the DNA is TGTGCCAGCAGTTACCTCCTGGGACAGGGTGAAGGCTACACCTTC.

V gene TRBV7-6 combines with J gene TRBJ2-1; no reliable D call. The CDR3 is 12 amino acids. Between the trimmed V and J ends, which lost 5 bases and 7 bases, there was a span of 9 bases. Looked up from germline, CDR1 is SGHVS and CDR2 is FNYEAQ. The CDR3 loop is CASSVFSNEQFF. CDR3 nucleotide sequence: TGTGCCAGCAGCGTATTTTCGAATGAGCAGTTCTTC.

The rearrangement links TRBV29-1 to TRBJ2-6; TRBD1 aligns across 7 bases. Germline V lookup: CDR1 SQVTM, CDR2 ANQGSEA. V was pared by 6 bases and J by 0 bases, with 5 bases of the junction left unmatched. The CDR3 is 15 residues long. The CDR3: CSVQGDHSGANVLTF. CDR3 in DNA: TGCAGCGTCCAGGGGGATCACTCTGGGGCCAACGTCCTGACTTTC.

The CDR3 nucleotides are TGCGCCAGCAGCCAAGAGGAGGGGCGACAGGGGAAATCCCAGCATTTT. Residues: CASSQEEGRQGKSQHF. The chain carries TRBV4-1 and TRBJ1-5, with TRBD1 matching over 8 bases. The CDR3 is made up of 16 amino acids. Trimming cost V 0 bases and J 11 bases; bases outside gene matches: 12. Germline CDR1 reads MGHRA; CDR2 reads YSYEKL.

This rearrangement joins TRBV7-2 to TRBJ2-7; possibly TRBD2 for D (6 bases). Trimming removed 6 bases from V and 6 bases from J, with 12 bases in between. This CDR3 has 12 amino acids. Germline values: CDR1 SGHTA, CDR2 FQGNSA. DNA for the CDR3: TGTGCCAGCAGAGCGGGCGGGGCCGAGCAGTACTTC. Translated: CASRAGGAEQYF.

The rearrangement joins TRBV9 to TRBJ1-1; 8 bases fit TRBD1. Germline trimming cut 4 bases from V and 5 bases from J; bases unmatched to any gene: 10. This CDR3 is 15 amino acids long. Germline lookup yields CDR1 SGDLS and CDR2 YYNGEE. The CDR3 sequence is CASSPNDRGWTEAFF. In nucleotides, the CDR3 is TGTGCCAGCAGCCCAAATGACAGGGGTTGGACTGAAGCTTTCTTT.

The chain uses TRBV9 and TRBJ2-1, with D unclear. The CDR3 is 12 residues long. The V and J ends lost 6 bases and 7 bases respectively, with 11 bases between them. Germline loops: CDR1 SGDLS, CDR2 YYNGEE. Written as DNA, the CDR3 is TGTGCCAGCAACACTGACTCAAATGAGCAGTTCTTC. Its protein product is CASNTDSNEQFF.

V and J are TRBV11-2 and TRBJ1-1, with TRBD1 matching 7 bases. The CDR3 is made up of 15 amino acids. Germline V lookup: CDR1 SGHAT, CDR2 FQNNGV. The J segment lost 6 bases and the V segment lost 1 base, leaving 8 bases of the junction unmatched. CDR3 residues: CASSLVQGVRAEAFF. The CDR3 nucleotides read TGTGCCAGCAGCTTAGTCCAGGGGGTGAGGGCTGAAGCTTTCTTT. The full variable domain, in which reference TRBV11-2 and TRBJ1-1 provide the parts outside the CDR3, is EAGVAQSPRYKIIEKRQSVAFWCNPISGHATLYWYQQILGQGPKLLIQFQNNGVVDDSQLPKDRFSAERLKGVDSTLKIQPAKLEDSAVYLCASSLVQGVRAEAFFGQGTRLTVV.

The J gene is TRBJ1-1, the V gene TRBV11-2, with D unclear. Germline CDR1 reads SGHAT; CDR2 reads FQNNGV. The CDR3 is 14 amino acids. Trimming removed 5 bases at V and 1 base at J, with 11 bases between. The DNA for the CDR3 is TGTGCCAGCAGCGACGGGAGGACGAACACTGAAGCTTTCTTT. Residues: CASSDGRTNTEAFF.